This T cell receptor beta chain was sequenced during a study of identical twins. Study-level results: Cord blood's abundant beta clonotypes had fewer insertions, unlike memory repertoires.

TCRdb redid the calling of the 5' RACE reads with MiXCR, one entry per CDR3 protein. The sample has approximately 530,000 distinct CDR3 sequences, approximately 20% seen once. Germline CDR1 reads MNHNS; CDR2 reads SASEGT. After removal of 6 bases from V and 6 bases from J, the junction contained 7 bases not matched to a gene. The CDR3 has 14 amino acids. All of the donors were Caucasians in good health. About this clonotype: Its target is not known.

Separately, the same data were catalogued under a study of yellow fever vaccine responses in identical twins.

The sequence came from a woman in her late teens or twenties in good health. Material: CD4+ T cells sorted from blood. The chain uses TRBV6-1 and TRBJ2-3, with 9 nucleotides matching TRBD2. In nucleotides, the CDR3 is TGTGCCAGCAGACCCGGGACTAGCAGGGATACGCAGTATTTT. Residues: CASRPGTSRDTQYF.